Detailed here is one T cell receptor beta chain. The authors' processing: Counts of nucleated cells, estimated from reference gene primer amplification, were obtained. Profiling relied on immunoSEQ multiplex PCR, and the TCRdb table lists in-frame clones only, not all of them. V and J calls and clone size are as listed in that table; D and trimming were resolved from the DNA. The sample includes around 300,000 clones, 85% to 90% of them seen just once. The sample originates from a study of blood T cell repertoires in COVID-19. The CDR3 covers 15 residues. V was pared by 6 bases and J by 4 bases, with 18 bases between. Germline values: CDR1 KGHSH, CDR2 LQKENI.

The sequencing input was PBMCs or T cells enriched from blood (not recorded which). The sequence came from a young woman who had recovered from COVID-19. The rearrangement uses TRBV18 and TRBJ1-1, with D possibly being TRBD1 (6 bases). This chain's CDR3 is CASSRQETPGTEAFF. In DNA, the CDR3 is TGTGCCAGCTCTAGACAGGAGACCCCGGGCACTGAAGCTTTCTTT.